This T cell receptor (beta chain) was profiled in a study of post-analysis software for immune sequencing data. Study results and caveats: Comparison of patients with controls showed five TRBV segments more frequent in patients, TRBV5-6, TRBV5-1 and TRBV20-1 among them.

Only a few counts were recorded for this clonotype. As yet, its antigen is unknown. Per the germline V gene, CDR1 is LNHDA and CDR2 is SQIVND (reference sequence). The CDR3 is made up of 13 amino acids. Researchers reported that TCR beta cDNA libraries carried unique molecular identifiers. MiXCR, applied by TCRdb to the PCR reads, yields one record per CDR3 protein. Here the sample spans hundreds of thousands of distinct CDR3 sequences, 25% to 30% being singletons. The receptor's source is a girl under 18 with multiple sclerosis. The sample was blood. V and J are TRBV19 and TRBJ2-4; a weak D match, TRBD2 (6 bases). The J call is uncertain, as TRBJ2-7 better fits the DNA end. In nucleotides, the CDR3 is TGTGCCAGTAGTATGGACGGGGGCTACGAGCAGTACTTC. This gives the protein CASSMDGGYEQYF.